This TCR beta chain was captured in a study of cytomegalovirus exposure and HLA in healthy donors. Study-wide points: What a later analysis reportedly showed was that an Asian-associated ancestry cluster had fewer N-insertions than the approximately 700-donor mean. Most of the CMV-associated TCR beta chains (in a later analysis) appeared to be HLA-restricted. Previously analyzed data showed that most TCR beta V segments were productive at a frequency of about 87% or about 30%.

In germline, CDR1 is WNHNN, CDR2 SYGVQD (reference sequence). J lost 5 bases, V lost 5 bases, and 6 bases had no gene match. This CDR3 is built from 15 residues. PCR used 60 Vbeta primers and 13 Jbeta primers. Method: immunoSEQ multiplex PCR; TCRdb's copy keeps in-frame clones and lacks some. The sample totals about 52,000 clones. In the case of this clone: Its matching antigen is unknown.

The sequenced material came from PBMCs. The chain has TRBV10-1 and TRBJ2-1; the match to TRBD1 covers 10 bases. This TCR derives from a woman between 55 and 75 years old in good health and CMV-seropositive. The CDR3 is CASSSTGGTDNEQFF. The CDR3 coding sequence is TGCGCCAGCAGTTCGACAGGGGGCACCGACAATGAGCAGTTCTTC.